These T cell receptor beta chains were read from a single sample in a study of cytomegalovirus exposure and HLA in healthy donors. The data were produced by immunoSEQ multiplex PCR, yet TCRdb's version contains in-frame clones alone and is incomplete. The sample table sets out some 72,000 clones. Sequenced sample: PBMCs. These TCRs come from a boy aged 5-17 years in good health and CMV-seronegative. Each CDR3 is given with its conserved first and last residue. Each record gives: V gene, J gene, D gene, CDR3 DNA, CDR3 protein. A D gene is named only where the DNA matches it firmly.

v_call: TRBV5-8
j_call: TRBJ2-1
d_call: TRBD2
cdr3_nt: TGTGCCAGCAGCCAGGGGACTAGCGGGAGGGTCAATGAGCAGTTCTTC
cdr3_aa: CASSQGTSGRVNEQFF

v_call: TRBV14
j_call: TRBJ2-1
d_call: TRBD2
cdr3_nt: TGTGCCAGCAGCCCCCCTAGCGGGGTTTCCTACAATGAGCAGTTCTTC
cdr3_aa: CASSPPSGVSYNEQFF

v_call: TRBV18
j_call: TRBJ2-1
d_call: TRBD2
cdr3_nt: TGTGCCAGCTCACCACCGGGACTAGCGGGAGGGGATGAGCAGTTCTTC
cdr3_aa: CASSPPGLAGGDEQFF

v_call: TRBV7-6
j_call: TRBJ2-7
d_call: TRBD2
cdr3_nt: TGTGCCAGCAGCCCCGGACGCGGTAGCGGGAGCGCCTACGAGCAGTACTTC
cdr3_aa: CASSPGRGSGSAYEQYF

v_call: TRBV9
j_call: TRBJ1-3
d_call: -
cdr3_nt: TGTGCCAGCAGCCCGGGGTGGGGTCCAATCTCTGGAAACACCATATATTTT
cdr3_aa: CASSPGWGPISGNTIYF

v_call: TRBV5-6
j_call: TRBJ2-1
d_call: -
cdr3_nt: TGTGCCAGCAGCATAACGACTCCTGCCTCCTACAATGAGCAGTTCTTC
cdr3_aa: CASSITTPASYNEQFF

v_call: TRBV7-8
j_call: TRBJ1-3
d_call: -
cdr3_nt: TGTGCCAGCAGCCAAGGGGTTGTTGGAAACACCATATATTTT
cdr3_aa: CASSQGVVGNTIYF

v_call: TRBV30
j_call: TRBJ2-1
d_call: TRBD1
cdr3_nt: TGTGCCTGGAATCGTAGGGACAGGGTTGCCAATGAGCAGTTCTTC
cdr3_aa: CAWNRRDRVANEQFF

v_call: TRBV7-7
j_call: TRBJ2-5
d_call: -
cdr3_nt: TGTGCCAGCAGCTTGTATGGGGGCCGGACCGAGACCCAGTACTTC
cdr3_aa: CASSLYGGRTETQYF

v_call: TRBV6-1
j_call: TRBJ1-2
d_call: -
cdr3_nt: TGTGCCAGCAGCCAGGGTGTTGACTATGGCTACACCTTC
cdr3_aa: CASSQGVDYGYTF

v_call: TRBV4-1
j_call: TRBJ1-3
d_call: -
cdr3_nt: TGCGCCAGCAGCCAAGATCTGGGACTTGGAAACACCATATATTTT
cdr3_aa: CASSQDLGLGNTIYF

v_call: TRBV6-5
j_call: TRBJ1-2
d_call: -
cdr3_nt: TGTGCCAGCAGTTACAAGGGGATGGACTATGGCTACACCTTC
cdr3_aa: CASSYKGMDYGYTF

v_call: TRBV5-4
j_call: TRBJ1-2
d_call: TRBD1
cdr3_nt: TGTGCCAGCAGCCCGCAGGGGGTAGGCTATGGCTACACCTTC
cdr3_aa: CASSPQGVGYGYTF

v_call: TRBV2
j_call: TRBJ1-5
d_call: -
cdr3_nt: TGTGCCAGCAGCACGAACTTTGGCGGGGGGCGCCCCGGGCAGCCCCAGCATTTT
cdr3_aa: CASSTNFGGGRPGQPQHF

v_call: TRBV14
j_call: TRBJ1-1
d_call: -
cdr3_nt: TGTGCCAGCAGCCAAGACAGGGTCACTGAAGCTTTCTTT
cdr3_aa: CASSQDRVTEAFF

v_call: TRBV4-2
j_call: TRBJ1-5
d_call: -
cdr3_nt: TGTGCCAGCAGCCAAAGGGGGGGTTCATCTAGCAATCAGCCCCAGCATTTT
cdr3_aa: CASSQRGGSSSNQPQHF

v_call: TRBV7-9
j_call: TRBJ1-1
d_call: -
cdr3_nt: TGTGCCAGCAGCTGGGGGCGTGACACTGAAGCTTTCTTT
cdr3_aa: CASSWGRDTEAFF

v_call: TRBV11-2
j_call: TRBJ1-1
d_call: -
cdr3_nt: TGTGCCAGCAGCTTAGATCGTATTCCACAGGGTGACACTGAAGCTTTCTTT
cdr3_aa: CASSLDRIPQGDTEAFF

v_call: TRBV27
j_call: TRBJ2-5
d_call: TRBD1
cdr3_nt: TGTGCCAGCAGTTTACTCGGGACAGGGAAAGAGACCCAGTACTTC
cdr3_aa: CASSLLGTGKETQYF

v_call: TRBV9
j_call: TRBJ2-7
d_call: TRBD2
cdr3_nt: TGTGCCAGCAGCGTAGGCCTAGCGGTCTACGAGCAGTACTTC
cdr3_aa: CASSVGLAVYEQYF

v_call: TRBV5-4
j_call: TRBJ1-5
d_call: -
cdr3_nt: TGTGCCAGCAGCCCTATACCAGGGATTAGCAATCAGCCCCAGCATTTT
cdr3_aa: CASSPIPGISNQPQHF

v_call: TRBV19
j_call: TRBJ2-1
d_call: -
cdr3_nt: TGTGCCAGTCGCTTGGCAGTAACCTCCTACAATGAGCAGTTCTTC
cdr3_aa: CASRLAVTSYNEQFF

v_call: TRBV25-1
j_call: TRBJ2-2
d_call: -
cdr3_nt: TGTGCCAGCAGTAGACGGAGTAGGAACACCGGGGAGCTGTTTTTT
cdr3_aa: CASSRRSRNTGELFF

v_call: TRBV4-1
j_call: TRBJ2-3
d_call: -
cdr3_nt: TGCGCCAGCAGCCAAGATTCAGGGGCAAGGGCAGATACGCAGTATTTT
cdr3_aa: CASSQDSGARADTQYF

v_call: TRBV5-1
j_call: TRBJ1-1
d_call: -
cdr3_nt: TGCGCCAGCAGCTTGGAACTACTGGGGAACACTGAAGCTTTCTTT
cdr3_aa: CASSLELLGNTEAFF

v_call: TRBV9
j_call: TRBJ1-3
d_call: -
cdr3_nt: TGTGCCAGCAGCGGCGGGGGTGCCGGCGGAAACACCATATATTTT
cdr3_aa: CASSGGGAGGNTIYF

v_call: TRBV30
j_call: TRBJ1-1
d_call: TRBD1
cdr3_nt: TGTGCCAGTGGACAGGGGCGTGAAGCTTTCTTT
cdr3_aa: CASGQGREAFF

v_call: TRBV11-1
j_call: TRBJ2-5
d_call: TRBD1
cdr3_nt: TGTGCCAGCAGCTCACAGGGGGCGCGGAAAGAGACCCAGTACTTC
cdr3_aa: CASSSQGARKETQYF

v_call: TRBV13
j_call: TRBJ2-1
d_call: TRBD2
cdr3_nt: TGTGCCAGCAGCTTACTAGCGGGGGGGCGAAATGAGCAGTTCTTC
cdr3_aa: CASSLLAGGRNEQFF

v_call: TRBV29-1
j_call: TRBJ1-2
d_call: -
cdr3_nt: TGCAGCGTTGAAGATTCGGACACCCTCTTTGGCTACACCTTC
cdr3_aa: CSVEDSDTLFGYTF